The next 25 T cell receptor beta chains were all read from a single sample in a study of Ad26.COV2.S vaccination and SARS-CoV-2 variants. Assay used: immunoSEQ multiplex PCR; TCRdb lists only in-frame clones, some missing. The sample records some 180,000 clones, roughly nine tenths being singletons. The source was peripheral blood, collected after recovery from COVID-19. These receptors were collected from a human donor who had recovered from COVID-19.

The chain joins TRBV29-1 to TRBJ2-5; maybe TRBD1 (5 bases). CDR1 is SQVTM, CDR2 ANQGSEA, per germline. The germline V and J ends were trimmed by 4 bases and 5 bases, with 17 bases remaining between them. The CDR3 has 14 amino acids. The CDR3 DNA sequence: TGCAGCGTTGTTGAACGGCAGGGTGGCGAGACCCAGTACTTC. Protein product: CSVVERQGGETQYF.

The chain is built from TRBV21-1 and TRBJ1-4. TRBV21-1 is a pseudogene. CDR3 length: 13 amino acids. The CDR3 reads CASSIPGAEKLFF. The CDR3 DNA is TGTGCCAGCAGCATCCCGGGAGCTGAAAAACTGTTTTTT.

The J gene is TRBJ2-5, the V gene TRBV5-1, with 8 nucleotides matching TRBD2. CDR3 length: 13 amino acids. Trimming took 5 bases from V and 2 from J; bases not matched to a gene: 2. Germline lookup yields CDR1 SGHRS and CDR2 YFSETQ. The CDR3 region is CASSSGGQETQYF. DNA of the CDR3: TGCGCCAGCAGTTCGGGGGGGCAAGAGACCCAGTACTTC.

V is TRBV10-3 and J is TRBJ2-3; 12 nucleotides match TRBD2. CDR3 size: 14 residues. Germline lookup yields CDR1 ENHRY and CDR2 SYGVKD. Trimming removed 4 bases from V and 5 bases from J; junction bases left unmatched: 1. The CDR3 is CAISGGLAGDTQYF. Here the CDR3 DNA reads TGTGCCATCAGTGGGGGACTAGCGGGAGATACGCAGTATTTT.

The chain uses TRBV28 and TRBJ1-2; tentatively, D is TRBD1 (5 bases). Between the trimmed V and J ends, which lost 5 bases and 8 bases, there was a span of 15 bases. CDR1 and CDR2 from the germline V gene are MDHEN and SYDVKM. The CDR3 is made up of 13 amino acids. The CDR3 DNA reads TGTGCCAGCAGTCCACCCCAGGGTTGGGGCTACACCTTC. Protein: CASSPPQGWGYTF.

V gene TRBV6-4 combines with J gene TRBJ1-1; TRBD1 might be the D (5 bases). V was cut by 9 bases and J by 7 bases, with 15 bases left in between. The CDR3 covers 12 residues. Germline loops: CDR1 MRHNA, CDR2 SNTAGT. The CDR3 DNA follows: TGTGCCAGTGGGGGAGGGACTATTGAAGCTTTCTTT. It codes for CASGGGTIEAFF.

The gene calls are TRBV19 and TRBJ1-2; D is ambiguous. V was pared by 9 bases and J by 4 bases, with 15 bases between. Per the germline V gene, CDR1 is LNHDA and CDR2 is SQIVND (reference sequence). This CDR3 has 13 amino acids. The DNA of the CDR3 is TGTGCCAGCAGCCCCACACAGACCTATGGCTACACCTTC. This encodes CASSPTQTYGYTF.

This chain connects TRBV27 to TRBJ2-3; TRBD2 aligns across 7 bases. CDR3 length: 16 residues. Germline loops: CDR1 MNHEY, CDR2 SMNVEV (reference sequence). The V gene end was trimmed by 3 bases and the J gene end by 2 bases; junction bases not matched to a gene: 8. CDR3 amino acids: CASSLGGAPPTDTQYF. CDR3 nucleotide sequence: TGTGCCAGCAGTTTGGGAGGGGCACCACCCACAGATACGCAGTATTTT.

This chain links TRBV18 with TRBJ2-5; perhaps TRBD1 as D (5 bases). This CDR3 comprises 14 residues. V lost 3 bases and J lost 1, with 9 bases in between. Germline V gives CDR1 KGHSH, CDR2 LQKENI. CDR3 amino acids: CASSPGRSQETQYF. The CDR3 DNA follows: TGTGCCAGCTCACCGGGGCGGTCCCAAGAGACCCAGTACTTC.

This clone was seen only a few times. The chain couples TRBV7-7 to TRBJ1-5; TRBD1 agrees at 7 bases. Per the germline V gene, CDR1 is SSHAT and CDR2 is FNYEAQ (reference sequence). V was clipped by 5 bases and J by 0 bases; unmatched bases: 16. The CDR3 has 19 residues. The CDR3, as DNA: TGTGCCAGCAGCACCAGCCGGGACAGCGAAAAATTTAGCAATCAGCCCCAGCATTTT. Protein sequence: CASSTSRDSEKFSNQPQHF.

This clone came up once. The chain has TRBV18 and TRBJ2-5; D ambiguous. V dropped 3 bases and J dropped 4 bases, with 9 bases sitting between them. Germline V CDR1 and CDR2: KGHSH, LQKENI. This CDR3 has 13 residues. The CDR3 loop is CASSPPSRETQYF. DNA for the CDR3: TGTGCCAGCTCACCCCCATCCCGAGAGACCCAGTACTTC. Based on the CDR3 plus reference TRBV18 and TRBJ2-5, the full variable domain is NAGVMQNPRHLVRRRGQEARLRCSPMKGHSHVYWYRQLPEEGLKFMVYLQKENIIDESGMPKERFSAEFPKEGPSILRIQQVVRGDSAAYFCASSPPSRETQYFGPGTRLLVL.

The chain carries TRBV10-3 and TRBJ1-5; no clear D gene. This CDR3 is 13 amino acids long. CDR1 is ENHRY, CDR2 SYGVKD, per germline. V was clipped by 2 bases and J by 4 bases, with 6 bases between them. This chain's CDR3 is CAISEAGNQPQHF. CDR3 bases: TGTGCCATCAGTGAGGCGGGAAATCAGCCCCAGCATTTT.

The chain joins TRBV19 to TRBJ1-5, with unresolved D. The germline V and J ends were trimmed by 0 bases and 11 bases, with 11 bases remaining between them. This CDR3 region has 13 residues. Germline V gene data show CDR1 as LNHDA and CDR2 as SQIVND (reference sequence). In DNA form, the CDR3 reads TGTGCCAGTAGTATAGATTGGCCTGTAACCCAGCATTTT. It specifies CASSIDWPVTQHF. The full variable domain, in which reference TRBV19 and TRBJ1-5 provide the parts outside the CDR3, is DGGITQSPKYLFRKEGQNVTLSCEQNLNHDAMYWYRQDPGQGLRLIYYSQIVNDFQKGDIAEGYSVSREKKESFPLTVTSAQKNPTAFYLCASSIDWPVTQHFGDGTRLSIL.

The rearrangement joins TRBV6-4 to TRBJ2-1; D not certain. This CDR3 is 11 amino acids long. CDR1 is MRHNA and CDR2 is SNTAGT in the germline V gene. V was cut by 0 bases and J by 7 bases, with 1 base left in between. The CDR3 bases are TGTGCCAGCAGTGACTCGAATGAGCAGTTCTTC. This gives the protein CASSDSNEQFF.

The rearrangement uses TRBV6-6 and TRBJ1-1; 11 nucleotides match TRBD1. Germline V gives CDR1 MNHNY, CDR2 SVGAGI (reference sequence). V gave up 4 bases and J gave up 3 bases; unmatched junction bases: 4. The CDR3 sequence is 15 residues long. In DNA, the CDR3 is TGTGCCAGCAGTTCTCCGGGACAGGGGGACACTGAAGCTTTCTTT. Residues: CASSSPGQGDTEAFF.

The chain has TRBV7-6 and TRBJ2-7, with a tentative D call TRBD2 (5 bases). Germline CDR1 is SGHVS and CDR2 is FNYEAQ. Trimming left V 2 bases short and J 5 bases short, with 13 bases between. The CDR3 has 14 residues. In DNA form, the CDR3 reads TGTGCCAGCAGCTTACGGGGTAACCTCCACGAGCAGTACTTC. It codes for CASSLRGNLHEQYF.

This CDR3 reads CASSLLTNEEGEAFF. CDR3 DNA sequence: TGTGCCAGCAGCCTACTCACTAACGAAGAGGGTGAAGCTTTCTTT. The J gene is TRBJ1-1, the V gene TRBV11-2; D remains ambiguous. This CDR3 is 15 amino acids long. The germline CDR1 and CDR2 sequences are SGHAT and FQNNGV. V dropped 5 bases and J dropped 7 bases, with 20 bases sitting between them.

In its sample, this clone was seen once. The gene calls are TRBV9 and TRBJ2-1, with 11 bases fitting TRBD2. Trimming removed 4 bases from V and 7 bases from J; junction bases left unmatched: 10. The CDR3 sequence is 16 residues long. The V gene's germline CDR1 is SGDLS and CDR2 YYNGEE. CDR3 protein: CASSSLAGGTGNEQFF. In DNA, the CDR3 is TGTGCCAGCAGCTCCCTAGCGGGGGGTACCGGGAATGAGCAGTTCTTC.

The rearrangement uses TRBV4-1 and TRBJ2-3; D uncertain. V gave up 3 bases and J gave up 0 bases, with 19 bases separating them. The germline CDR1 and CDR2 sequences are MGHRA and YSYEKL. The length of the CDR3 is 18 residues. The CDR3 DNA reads TGCGCCAGCAGCCATCCTCCTGTTTCAGGTGGGAGCACAGATACGCAGTATTTT. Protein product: CASSHPPVSGGSTDTQYF.

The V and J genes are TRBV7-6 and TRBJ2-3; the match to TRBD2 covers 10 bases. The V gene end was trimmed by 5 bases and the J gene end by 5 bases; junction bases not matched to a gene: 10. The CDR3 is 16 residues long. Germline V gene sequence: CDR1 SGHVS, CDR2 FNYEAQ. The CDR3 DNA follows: TGTGCCAGCAGCGCATCTCTAGCGGGAGATAAAGATACGCAGTATTTT. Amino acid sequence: CASSASLAGDKDTQYF.

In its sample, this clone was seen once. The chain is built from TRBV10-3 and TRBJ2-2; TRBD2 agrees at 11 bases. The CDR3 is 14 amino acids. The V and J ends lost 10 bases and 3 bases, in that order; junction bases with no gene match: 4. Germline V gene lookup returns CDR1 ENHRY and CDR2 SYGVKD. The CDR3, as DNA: TGTGCCACCCGGACTAGCGGGTACACCGGGGAGCTGTTTTTT. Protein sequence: CATRTSGYTGELFF.

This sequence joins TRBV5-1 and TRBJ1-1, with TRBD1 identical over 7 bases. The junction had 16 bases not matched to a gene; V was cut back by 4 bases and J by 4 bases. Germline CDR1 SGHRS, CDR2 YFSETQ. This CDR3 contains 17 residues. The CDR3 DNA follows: TGCGCCAGCAGCCACCGGGAATTACAGGGGAGGGGCACTGAAGCTTTCTTT. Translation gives CASSHRELQGRGTEAFF.

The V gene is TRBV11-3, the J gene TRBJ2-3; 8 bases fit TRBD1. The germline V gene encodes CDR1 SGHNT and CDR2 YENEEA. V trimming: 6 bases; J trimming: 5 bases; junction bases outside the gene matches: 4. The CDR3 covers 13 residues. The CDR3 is CASRLQGEDTQYF. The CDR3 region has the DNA TGTGCCAGCAGGTTACAGGGGGAAGATACGCAGTATTTT.

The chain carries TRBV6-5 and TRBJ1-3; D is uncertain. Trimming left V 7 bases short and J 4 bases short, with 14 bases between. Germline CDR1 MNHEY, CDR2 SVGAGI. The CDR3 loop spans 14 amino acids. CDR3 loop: CASTQQAGGNTIYF. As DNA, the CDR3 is TGTGCCAGCACTCAGCAGGCGGGAGGAAACACCATATATTTT.

The CDR3 DNA reads TGTGCCAGCAGCTTTTGGACAGGGGGGGACACCGGGGAGCTGTTTTTT. Residues: CASSFWTGGDTGELFF. The rearrangement links TRBV7-9 to TRBJ2-2; 10 positions agree with TRBD1. J was trimmed by 3 bases and V by 3 bases; bases with no gene match: 4. The CDR3 length is 16 residues. The germline CDR1 and CDR2 sequences are SEHNR and FQNEAQ (reference sequence).